The 26 T cell receptor beta chains given below trace back to one sample, sequenced in a study of Ad26.COV2.S vaccination and SARS-CoV-2 variants. Treatment of the sample: about 20 received Ad26.COV2.S at low or high dose, single or two shots; about 5 received placebo; per-sample allocation not given. Specimen acquisition occurred on day 63 following the initial vaccine or placebo injection. Sequencing was performed with immunoSEQ multiplex PCR; in TCRdb, only in-frame clones are kept and a portion is missing. In the table there are 350,000 to 600,000 clones, roughly nine tenths of which are singletons. Sequenced here: peripheral blood, sampled in a trial of Ad26.COV2.S vaccine versus placebo. The receptor source for this set is a person aged 18-65 years who received the Ad26.COV2.S COVID-19 vaccine or a placebo.

The V call is TRBV10-2, the J call TRBJ1-2; D gene uncertain. V dropped 3 bases and J dropped 4 bases, with 15 bases sitting between them. The CDR3 consists of 15 residues. From germline, CDR1 is WSHSY and CDR2 SAAADI. CDR3 bases: TGCGCCAGCAGTGATCCTCAAATAGGTGGCTATGGCTACACCTTC. Its protein is CASSDPQIGGYGYTF.

On this clone itself: Other DNA variants within this sample encode the same CDR3. V is TRBV28 and J is TRBJ1-2, with TRBD1 matching over 10 bases. This CDR3 spans 14 amino acids. After removal of 4 bases from V and 2 bases from J, the junction contained 1 base not matched to a gene. Germline V gene lookup returns CDR1 MDHEN and CDR2 SYDVKM. The CDR3 DNA reads TGTGCCAGCAGTTCGGGACAGGGGAACTATGGCTACACCTTC. Protein: CASSSGQGNYGYTF.

The gene calls are TRBV6-5 and TRBJ1-6; TRBD1 matches at 11 bases. The length of the CDR3 is 14 residues. From germline, CDR1 is MNHEY and CDR2 SVGAGI. Losses at the gene ends were 6 bases for V and 7 bases for J; bases not matched to a gene: 2. CDR3 sequence (DNA): TGTGCCAGCAGAGGGACAGGGGGAAATTCACCCCTCCACTTT. Protein sequence: CASRGTGGNSPLHF.

J is TRBJ1-2 and V is TRBV28; D unresolved. V lost 6 bases to trimming and J lost 3 bases, with 11 bases between them. The length of the CDR3 is 13 residues. The germline V gene has CDR1 MDHEN and CDR2 SYDVKM. The CDR3 sequence: CASRSREYYGYTF. The CDR3 nucleotides are TGTGCCAGCAGGTCCAGAGAATACTATGGCTACACCTTC.

The V and J genes are TRBV27 and TRBJ2-7; 8 nucleotides match TRBD2. CDR3 length: 14 residues. Germline V gene lookup returns CDR1 MNHEY and CDR2 SMNVEV (reference sequence). The V segment lost 6 bases and the J segment 4 bases; nucleotides outside the gene matches: 8. The CDR3 loop reads CASSPVAGWYEQYF. The DNA of the CDR3 is TGTGCCAGCAGCCCCGTAGCGGGATGGTACGAGCAGTACTTC.

The chain joins TRBV3-1 (or the pseudogene TRBV3-2) to TRBJ2-7; TRBD2 agrees at 11 bases. CDR3 size: 16 residues. The V gene end was trimmed by 4 bases and the J gene end by 6 bases; junction bases not matched to a gene: 11. The germline gives CDR1 LGHDT, CDR2 YNNKEL (reference sequence). In DNA form, the CDR3 reads TGTGCCAGCAGCCCGGATCTAGCGGGGGGCCCCTGCGAGCAGTACTTC. Residues: CASSPDLAGGPCEQYF.

V is TRBV5-1 and J is TRBJ1-1; a possible D gene is TRBD1 (6 bases). Per the germline V gene, CDR1 is SGHRS and CDR2 is YFSETQ. Deletions cut 3 bases from V and 5 bases from J, with 14 bases between. This CDR3 comprises 14 residues. In nucleotides, the CDR3 is TGCGCCAGCAGCTCCAACAGGGCGGGAACTGAAGCTTTCTTT. Amino acid sequence: CASSSNRAGTEAFF.

This clone showed up just once. The chain's CDR3 is CASTPPGTYEQYF. In nucleotides, the CDR3 is TGTGCCAGCACCCCCCCCGGGACCTACGAGCAGTACTTC. The V gene is TRBV6-5, the J gene TRBJ2-7, with a possible D match to TRBD2 (5 bases). Germline V gene lookup returns CDR1 MNHEY and CDR2 SVGAGI. Trimming pared 7 bases from V and 2 bases from J, leaving 12 bases between. The CDR3 runs 13 residues.

This clone turned up a few times. The CDR3 loop reads CASSQDRGEAFF. The CDR3 DNA follows: TGTGCCAGCAGCCAAGACAGGGGTGAAGCTTTCTTT. The chain joins TRBV3-1 (or the pseudogene TRBV3-2) to TRBJ1-1; D is perhaps TRBD1 (6 bases). The ends were cut back, 0 bases at V and 7 bases at J, with 6 bases in the middle. This CDR3 comprises 12 residues. CDR1 LGHDT and CDR2 YNNKEL come from the germline V gene (reference sequence).

The rearrangement joins TRBV28 to TRBJ2-7; TRBD2 matches at 16 bases. V dropped 2 bases and J dropped 5; count of bases not matched to a gene: 18. The CDR3 covers 21 residues. Germline V gene data show CDR1 as MDHEN and CDR2 as SYDVKM. CDR3 region: CASSLPSSGTSGRAYPHEQYF. DNA of the CDR3: TGTGCCAGCAGTTTACCCTCTTCGGGGACTAGCGGGAGGGCCTACCCCCACGAGCAGTACTTC.

A single count supports this clone. The rearrangement uses TRBV27 and TRBJ2-2, with 9 bases identical to TRBD2. The CDR3 has 16 amino acids. V trimming: 4 bases; J trimming: 5 bases; junction bases outside the gene matches: 8. CDR1 is MNHEY, CDR2 SMNVEV, per germline (reference sequence). CDR3 nucleotides: TGTGCCAGCAGTTCGTTAGCGGGAGTGTATACCGGGGAGCTGTTTTTT. Amino acids: CASSSLAGVYTGELFF.

The rearrangement uses TRBV15 and TRBJ1-2, with no clear D. Trimming cost V 0 bases and J 1 base, with 6 bases left between them. This CDR3 contains 14 residues. In germline, CDR1 is LNHNV, CDR2 YYDKDF (reference sequence). CDR3 bases: TGTGCCACCAGCAGAGATGTCAGTAACTATGGCTACACCTTC. Residues: CATSRDVSNYGYTF.

This chain links TRBV12-3 or TRBV12-4 with TRBJ1-3; D is unresolved. The CDR3 extends over 13 amino acids. Trimming took off 5 bases at V and 4 bases at J, with 9 bases between the two ends. The CDR3 DNA follows: TGTGCCAGCAGTCCGGGGAGGGGAAACACCATATATTTT. Residues: CASSPGRGNTIYF.

This sequence joins TRBV2 and TRBJ1-4, with 7 bases matching TRBD1. V lost 1 base, J lost 8 bases, and 7 bases stayed unmatched. The CDR3 consists of 15 residues. Germline CDR1 reads SNHLY; CDR2 reads FYNNEI. In DNA form, the CDR3 reads TGTGCCAGCAGTGAAGGACAGGGTAGTTGGGAAAAACTGTTTTTT. Amino acids: CASSEGQGSWEKLFF.

V is TRBV29-1 and J is TRBJ1-4, with TRBD1 matching over 9 bases. The trim removed 0 bases at V and 8 bases at J, leaving 10 bases unmatched. The CDR3 extends over 16 amino acids. Germline assignment: CDR1 SQVTM and CDR2 ANQGSEA. The CDR3 reads CSVEDLGGQGREKLFF. In nucleotides, the CDR3 is TGCAGCGTTGAAGATCTTGGGGGACAGGGTCGGGAAAAACTGTTTTTT. Full variable domain (outside the CDR3, taken from reference TRBV29-1 and TRBJ1-4): SAVISQKPSRDICQRGTSLTIQCQVDSQVTMMFWYRQQPGQSLTLIATANQGSEATYESGFVIDKFPISRPNLTFSTLTVSNMSPEDSSIYLCSVEDLGGQGREKLFFGSGTQLSVL.

The chain couples TRBV28 to TRBJ1-3; D is unresolved. The CDR3 spans 14 residues. Germline V gene lookup returns CDR1 MDHEN and CDR2 SYDVKM. V was cut by 2 bases and J by 0 bases, with 5 bases left in between. CDR3 nucleotide sequence: TGTGCCAGCAGTTTAACGGTCTCTGGAAACACCATATATTTT. It is translated as CASSLTVSGNTIYF.

Only a few counts were recorded for this clone. CDR3 sequence (DNA): TGTGCCAGTAGTAGCGGGAGTCCACAGACCCAGTACTTC. Translated, it gives CASSSGSPQTQYF. The chain recombines TRBV19 with TRBJ2-5, with 7 positions matching TRBD2. Germline values: CDR1 LNHDA, CDR2 SQIVND (reference sequence). This CDR3 is built from 13 residues. Trimming at V came to 4 bases and at J to 6 bases, leaving 5 bases not matched to a gene.

Points on this clone: At one boundary the junction diverges from the germline segment, which might be a read error. V is TRBV28 and J is TRBJ2-7; TRBD2 is a possible D gene (5 bases). Germline-derived CDR1 and CDR2 are MDHEN and SYDVKM. The CDR3 is made up of 15 amino acids. This CDR3 is CASSLSDWSSYEQYF. In DNA form, the CDR3 reads TGTGCCAGCAGCTTATCGGACTGGAGCTCCTACGAGCAGTACTTC.

The genes are TRBV28 and TRBJ1-1; D gene unclear. The CDR3 runs to 17 residues. Germline CDR1 is MDHEN and CDR2 is SYDVKM. Trimming stripped 1 base from V and 0 bases from J, with 15 bases between. CDR3 sequence: CASSLSGLHLVNTEAFF. The CDR3 region has the DNA TGTGCCAGCAGTTTATCAGGACTGCACTTGGTGAACACTGAAGCTTTCTTT.

In this sample, this clone turned up a few times. The J gene is TRBJ2-2, the V gene TRBV21-1; TRBD2 is taken as the D call from the table, unchecked against the DNA. TRBV21-1 is a pseudogene locus. The CDR3 extends over 17 amino acids. As DNA, the CDR3 is TGTGCCAGCAGCAAATGCCCCCTGGTAGTAAACACCGGGGAGCTGTTTTTT. It translates to CASSKCPLVVNTGELFF.

This chain joins TRBV4-1 and TRBJ2-7, with 9 positions matching TRBD2. The CDR3 spans 13 residues. Germline loops: CDR1 MGHRA, CDR2 YSYEKL. With V trimmed by 4 bases and J by 5 bases, 3 bases remained unmatched. CDR3 residues: CASSPGTSNEQYF. CDR3 DNA: TGCGCCAGCAGCCCCGGGACTAGCAACGAGCAGTACTTC.

On this clone itself: Compared with germline, one end of the junction differs, possibly owing to a read error. Here the CDR3 DNA reads TGTGCCAGCAGGGAAGGGCCCTACGAGCAGTACTTC. Translated: CASREGPYEQYF. This sequence joins TRBV6-1 and TRBJ2-7; D remains ambiguous. The length of the CDR3 is 12 residues. Germline CDR1 reads MNHNS; CDR2 reads SASEGT.

This sequence joins TRBV11-3 and TRBJ2-3; 9 bases align to TRBD2. CDR3 size: 15 residues. V shed 3 bases and J 2 bases; nucleotides not matched to a gene: 3. Per germline, CDR1 SGHNT and CDR2 YENEEA. DNA for the CDR3: TGTGCCAGCAGCTTTAGCGGGAGTCACACAGATACGCAGTATTTT. This sequence encodes CASSFSGSHTDTQYF.

The V gene is TRBV6-6, the J gene TRBJ2-7, with 7 nucleotides matching TRBD1. The CDR3 sequence is 15 residues long. V lost 2 bases to trimming and J lost 2 bases; unmatched junction nucleotides: 6. CDR1 MNHNY and CDR2 SVGAGI come from the germline V gene (reference sequence). The CDR3 sequence: CASSYPDRRAYEQYF. CDR3 DNA: TGTGCCAGCAGTTACCCGGACAGGCGAGCCTACGAGCAGTACTTC.

This chain connects TRBV2 to TRBJ1-2; D is possibly TRBD1 (6 bases). The CDR3 runs to 16 residues. Per germline, CDR1 SNHLY and CDR2 FYNNEI. Trimming took off 2 bases at V and 6 bases at J, with 19 bases between the two ends. The CDR3 nucleotides are TGTGCCAGCAGTGAATTCCGCAGGGGCCTTGAGCATGGCTACACCTTC. Translating it yields CASSEFRRGLEHGYTF.

This clone has only a few counts. The chain carries TRBV23-1 and TRBJ1-5; the D is unclear. TRBV23-1 is given ORF status, its function remaining uncertain. This CDR3 has 19 residues. The V end lost 3 bases, the J end lost 0 bases, and 21 bases lay between the germline ends. The CDR3 loop reads CASSQLTGQRVYSNQPQHF. The CDR3 region has the DNA TGCGCCAGCAGTCAGCTAACGGGCCAGAGGGTATATAGCAATCAGCCCCAGCATTTT.